This T cell receptor (beta chain) was sequenced during a study of memory CD4+ T cells and cytomegalovirus serostatus. Repertoires were generated with immunoSEQ multiplex PCR, while TCRdb's copy carries only in-frame clones and drops some. The profile covers tens of thousands of clones, with roughly three quarters appearing a single time and about 1% taken by the ten largest. Single viable CD3+CD4+CD8-CD45RO+ cells were sorted as the memory CD4+ T cells. Looked up from germline, CDR1 is MGHDK and CDR2 is SYGVNS. Trimming removed 6 bases from V and 4 bases from J, with 19 bases in between. CDR3 size: 15 residues.

The receptor comes from an adult in good health and CMV-seronegative. The rearrangement uses TRBV25-1 and TRBJ2-7; tentative D call: TRBD1 (7 bases). The specimen was memory CD4+ T cells from blood. CDR3: CASSRGAGHEYEQYF. CDR3 nucleotides: TGTGCCAGCAGCAGGGGGGCAGGGCATGAATACGAGCAGTACTTC.